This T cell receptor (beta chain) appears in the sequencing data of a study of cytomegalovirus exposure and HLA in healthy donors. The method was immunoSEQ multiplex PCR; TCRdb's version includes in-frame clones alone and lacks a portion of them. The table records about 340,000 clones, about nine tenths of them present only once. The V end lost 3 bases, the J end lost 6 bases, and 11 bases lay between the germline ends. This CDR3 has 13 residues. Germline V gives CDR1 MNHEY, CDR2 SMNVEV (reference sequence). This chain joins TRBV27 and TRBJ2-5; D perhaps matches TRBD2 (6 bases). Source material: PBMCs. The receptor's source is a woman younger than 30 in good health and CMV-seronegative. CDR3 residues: CASSFGGQKTQYF. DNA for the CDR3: TGTGCCAGCAGTTTCGGGGGTCAAAAGACCCAGTACTTC.